The clone carrying this TCR beta chain was seen only a few times. At one end, the junction sequence differs from germline, possibly due to a read error. Time point reported: patch test 3, about 24 weeks after DPC sensitization. Treatment in this sample: therapeutic diphenylcyclopropenone sensitization with weekly scalp DPC. TCRdb reprocessed the RACE reads with MiXCR, giving one entry per CDR3 protein. The sample carries 82,000 or so distinct CDR3 sequences, around 13% recorded once. This entry belongs to a study of human T cells and chemical hapten exposure. Per germline, CDR1 SGHTS and CDR2 YDEGEE. This CDR3 contains 15 residues.

The sequences come from whole blood, collected in connection with sensitization to the hapten diphenylcyclopropenone (DPC). This sequence originates from a woman in her forties or fifties with alopecia areata. Some clones in this sample may be carry-over from other donors' samples. The gene calls are TRBV5-8 and TRBJ2-5; D might be TRBD1 (6 bases). Written as DNA, the CDR3 is TGTGCCAGCAGCTCCGGGACATCTTTCCAAGAAACCCAGTACTTC. This codes for CASSSGTSFQETQYF.